The present T cell receptor beta chain was sequenced within a study of T cell repertoires in cytomegalovirus infection (dated by TCRdb to between 2018 and 2021). For the study in its entirety: Alongside well-studied HLA-B-restricted epitopes, the peptide stimulations were aimed at recently identified HLA-C-restricted CMV epitopes, whose presentation resists viral immunomodulation. Donor HLA type was relevant to the analysis, because carriage of CMV infection together with the matching HLA type was indicated by public TCR beta signatures.

Here is what the overall study found, with its caveats: The ex vivo response was dominated by HLA-C-restricted CMV-specific TCR beta clonotypes, which also provided the single most frequent clonotype in two of eight donors. Carriers of CMV infection plus the relevant HLA type were discriminated by the cumulative frequency of public TCR beta family members in the study cohort and in an independent roughly 370-donor cohort.

Taken with the paper, the label for treatment or condition translates to: in vitro stimulation with specific CMV peptide epitopes to enrich CMV-specific T cells. About this clonotype: The antigen it recognizes is unknown. Base qualities are not at hand, and no much larger clone is one base apart.

The instrument was an Illumina HiSeq 1500. TCRdb applied fastp at Q25 and MiXCR to the public reads, then kept only in-frame beta chains. One record per CDR3 amino acid sequence lists the most common genes and DNA. This sample comprises 900,000 to 950,000 distinct CDR3 sequences, roughly 30% of them detected only once. Roughly 13% of the sample belongs to the ten largest clones. V has 6 bases trimmed and J has 5 bases trimmed; junction bases matching no gene number 11. The CDR3 runs 15 residues from the cysteine to the phenylalanine. Only the CDR3 region is kept as DNA, spanning 45 bases read in frame from base 1.

This clonotype was sampled from a human donor in good health (CMV status not recorded). Some clones in this sample may be carry-over from other donors' samples. The receptor chain draws on TRBV12-3 or TRBV12-4 and TRBJ2-3; 7 junctional bases match TRBD2. Here the sequenced sample was cultured CD8+ T cells from PBMCs, taken from culture after CMV antigen stimulation. The nucleotide sequence reads TGTGCCAGCAGCAAGCGGGGTAGGTCGCGAGATACGCAGTATTTT. Translated, it reads CASSKRGRSRDTQYF.